This T cell receptor (beta chain) was obtained from a study of blood T cell repertoires in COVID-19 (dated by TCRdb to between 2020 and 2021). Regarding the study in general: Collaborator samples came from the United States, Italy and Spain and covered acute and convalescent phases of COVID-19. The prospective study material was composed of cDNA or gDNA derived from T cells, B-cell-depleted T cells, or PBMCs. The repertoires were made available in a free public database intended to serve as a resource for research on the immune response to SARS-CoV-2. HLA class I and class II types, where available, came from metadata supplied by the sample provider rather than from assay-based typing. The samples were drawn from the first 160 participants of the ongoing ImmuneRACE study and from some 1,300 subjects provided by 6 global collaborators. Deeply sampled blood TCRbeta repertoires from subjects exposed to, actively infected with, or recovered from COVID-19 were included in the dataset. A de-identified subject ID, COVID-19 status, age in years and sex were almost always included in the sample metadata.

Concerning this clone itself: Its cognate antigen has yet to be identified. No much larger clone is present one base from it, and per-base qualities are unavailable.

Looking up the germline V gene yields CDR1 SGHRS and CDR2 YFSETQ. From cysteine to phenylalanine, the CDR3 is 11 amino acids long. CDR3 DNA only is kept here, 33 bases in frame from base 1. Between the V and J ends, shortened by 0 bases and 7 bases respectively, the junction contains 4 bases. Overall results and qualifications from the work: Clinical and demographic metadata were provided uncurated, with the amount varying by source and participant.

The immunoSEQ Assay, a bias-controlled multiplex PCR, was used to amplify TCRbeta CDR3 regions from genomic DNA. In the source study's methods: Nucleated cell counts per sample were estimated from amplification of reference gene primers within the assay. To quantify the absolute abundance of each unique TCRbeta CDR3 rearrangement, sequence reads were collapsed and filtered. For each sample, productive Simpson clonality was calculated by taking the square root of Simpson's diversity index across productive rearrangements. Drawn from immuneACCESS, this table holds only the in-frame rearrangements with V and J called that TCRdb kept. Clones are partly lost; checked studies trace under half to an unresolved V gene and leave the rest unexplained. The V and J calls and clone size come from that table; D and trimming were worked out from the DNA. This sample is represented by about 140,000 clones; 80% to 90% of them were singletons. The ten largest clones take up roughly a tenth of the sample.

Each collaborating institution followed its own protocols to collect whole blood in K2EDTA tubes. For TCRbeta analysis, collaborators shipped samples as frozen whole blood, isolated PBMCs, or DNA extracted from either of those sample types. The source is a man between 60 and 70 years old with active or convalescent COVID-19. The sample taken for sequencing was peripheral blood. The chain uses TRBV5-1 and TRBJ1-1, with no D gene named confidently. The nucleotide sequence is TGCGCCAGCAGCTTGGACAGTGAAGCTTTCTTT. Its coded protein is CASSLDSEAFF.